The 25 T cell receptor beta chains below all came from one sample that was sequenced in a study of cytomegalovirus exposure and HLA in healthy donors. The PCR contained 60 Vbeta and 13 Jbeta primers. Clones were read by immunoSEQ multiplex PCR, and TCRdb kept only the in-frame ones, dropping some. This sample has 87,000 or so clones, with about 75% found just once. Sample: PBMCs. Every receptor here comes from a woman aged 40 to 49 in good health and CMV-seronegative.

The V and J genes are TRBV7-3 and TRBJ2-5; the match to TRBD2 covers 7 bases. CDR3 size: 15 residues. With 0 bases clipped from V and 4 bases from J, the junction kept 5 bases outside the gene matches. Germline values: CDR1 SGHTA, CDR2 FQGTGA. In nucleotides, the CDR3 is TGTGCCAGCAGCTTAACGAGCGGGACGGCAGAGACCCAGTACTTC. It is translated as CASSLTSGTAETQYF. Supplemented by reference TRBV7-3 and TRBJ2-5, the full variable domain reads GAGVSQTPSNKVTEKGKYVELRCDPISGHTALYWYRQSLGQGPEFLIYFQGTGAADDSGLPNDRFFAVRPEGSVSTLKIQRTERGDSAVYLCASSLTSGTAETQYFGPGTRLLVL.

In its sample, this clone was seen a few times. The rearrangement uses TRBV11-2 and TRBJ2-7; 8 bases are shared with TRBD2. Germline loops: CDR1 SGHAT, CDR2 FQNNGV. The J segment lost 7 bases and the V segment lost 5 bases, leaving 7 bases of the junction unmatched. This CDR3 spans 13 amino acids. The CDR3 spells CASSPERGLEQYF. CDR3 nucleotides: TGTGCCAGCAGCCCCGAGCGGGGGTTGGAGCAGTACTTC.

The chain joins TRBV4-1 to TRBJ1-5, with D possibly being TRBD1 (5 bases). Germline V CDR1 and CDR2: MGHRA, YSYEKL. CDR3 size: 14 residues. Trimming pared 6 bases from V and 4 bases from J, leaving 13 bases between. DNA for the CDR3: TGCGCCAGCAGAGAAACAGGAACAAATCAGCCCCAGCATTTT. It codes for CASRETGTNQPQHF.

V and J are TRBV6-5 and TRBJ2-5; 7 positions agree with TRBD1. Trimming removed 5 bases from V and 3 bases from J; junction bases left unmatched: 3. CDR3 length: 13 amino acids. Germline CDR1 reads MNHEY; CDR2 reads SVGAGI. DNA of the CDR3: TGTGCCAGCAGTCTCGGACAGGAAGAGACCCAGTACTTC. Translated: CASSLGQEETQYF.

J is TRBJ1-5 and V is TRBV2; 10 bases fit TRBD1. Germline trimming cut 7 bases from V and 6 bases from J; bases unmatched to any gene: 3. Per the germline V gene, CDR1 is SNHLY and CDR2 is FYNNEI. CDR3 size: 13 residues. CDR3 sequence (DNA): TGTGCCAGCACCGGGACAGGGGTTCAGCCCCAGCATTTT. It translates to CASTGTGVQPQHF.

V is TRBV5-1 and J is TRBJ2-5, with TRBD2 identical over 9 bases. The CDR3 length is 16 residues. From germline, CDR1 is SGHRS and CDR2 YFSETQ. J lost 1 base, V lost 4 bases, and 8 bases had no gene match. This CDR3 reads CASSERGDPTQETQYF. DNA for the CDR3: TGCGCCAGCAGCGAGCGGGGGGACCCGACCCAAGAGACCCAGTACTTC.

J is TRBJ1-1 and V is TRBV29-1; possible D gene TRBD1, 5 bases. Looked up from germline, CDR1 is SQVTM and CDR2 is ANQGSEA. The CDR3 length is 13 residues. V gave up 6 bases and J gave up 5 bases, with 16 bases separating them. CDR3 DNA sequence: TGCAGCGTGGGACGGGAGATGGGTACTGAAGCTTTCTTT. Translated, it gives CSVGREMGTEAFF.

V is TRBV27 and J is TRBJ1-1; D unresolved. CDR3 length: 12 amino acids. CDR1 and CDR2 (germline): MNHEY, SMNVEV (reference sequence). Between the trimmed V and J ends, which lost 5 bases and 4 bases, there was a span of 8 bases. CDR3 region: CASSAHGTEAFF. In DNA form, the CDR3 reads TGTGCCAGCAGTGCTCACGGCACTGAAGCTTTCTTT.

The gene calls are TRBV7-2 and TRBJ1-5, with D perhaps matching TRBD1 (5 bases). The ends were cut back, 5 bases at V and 6 bases at J, with 17 bases in the middle. There are 15 residues in the CDR3. Germline V lookup: CDR1 SGHTA, CDR2 FQGNSA. CDR3 sequence (DNA): TGTGCCAGCAGCCTCGGCGCGGGGGGATCTCAGCCCCAGCATTTT. It translates to CASSLGAGGSQPQHF. Full variable domain (missing parts from reference TRBV7-2 and TRBJ1-5): GAGVSQSPSNKVTEKGKDVELRCDPISGHTALYWYRQSLGQGLEFLIYFQGNSAPDKSGLPSDRFSAERTGGSVSTLTIQRTQQEDSAVYLCASSLGAGGSQPQHFGDGTRLSIL.

The chain has TRBV15 and TRBJ1-5; 7 nucleotides agree with TRBD1. The CDR3 length is 18 residues. Losses at the gene ends were 5 bases for V and 3 bases for J; bases not matched to a gene: 16. CDR1 is LNHNV and CDR2 is YYDKDF in the germline V gene (reference sequence). DNA of the CDR3: TGTGCCACCAGCGGCACCCTGGGACAGCCAACCCTCAATCAGCCCCAGCATTTT. This translates into CATSGTLGQPTLNQPQHF.

As for this clone: Other nucleotide sequences from this sample produce the same CDR3. The chain carries TRBV7-2 and TRBJ2-5; 10 bases are shared with TRBD1. The CDR3 extends over 15 amino acids. Germline V lookup: CDR1 SGHTA, CDR2 FQGNSA. Trimming at V came to 1 base and at J to 5 bases, leaving 4 bases not matched to a gene. DNA of the CDR3: TGTGCCAGCAGCTTAGGGACAGGGGGAACGGAGACCCAGTACTTC. Amino acid sequence: CASSLGTGGTETQYF.

This rearrangement joins TRBV5-4 to TRBJ2-7; a possible D gene is TRBD1 (6 bases). Looked up from germline, CDR1 is SGHNT and CDR2 is YYREEE (reference sequence). The ends were cut back, 6 bases at V and 1 base at J, with 11 bases in the middle. This CDR3 region has 13 residues. This CDR3 is CASTRQDSYEQYF. In DNA form, the CDR3 reads TGTGCCAGCACCAGACAGGATTCCTACGAGCAGTACTTC.

This clone was counted once. CDR3 coding DNA: TGTGCCAGCAGCGGGAGGGGACAGGGTCTCTACGAGCAGTACTTC. This translates into CASSGRGQGLYEQYF. The chain links TRBV13 to TRBJ2-7; the match to TRBD1 covers 9 bases. The CDR3 is made up of 15 amino acids. After removal of 5 bases from V and 3 bases from J, the junction contained 8 bases not matched to a gene. CDR1 is PRHDT and CDR2 is FYEKMQ in the germline V gene (reference sequence).

The chain's CDR3 is CASSYDRGIYNEQFF. The CDR3 DNA is TGTGCCAGCAGTTATGACAGGGGGATTTACAATGAGCAGTTCTTC. The chain employs TRBV7-2 and TRBJ2-1, with 9 bases lining up with TRBD1. This CDR3 has 15 amino acids. Trimming at V came to 6 bases and at J to 4 bases, leaving 7 bases not matched to a gene. Looked up from germline, CDR1 is SGHTA and CDR2 is FQGNSA. The whole variable domain, remainder taken from reference TRBV7-2 and TRBJ2-1, is GAGVSQSPSNKVTEKGKDVELRCDPISGHTALYWYRQSLGQGLEFLIYFQGNSAPDKSGLPSDRFSAERTGGSVSTLTIQRTQQEDSAVYLCASSYDRGIYNEQFFGPGTRLTVL.

V and J are TRBV25-1 and TRBJ1-2; the D gene is possibly TRBD1 (5 bases). V lost 4 bases to trimming and J lost 8 bases, with 11 bases between them. This CDR3 region has 12 residues. Germline V gene lookup returns CDR1 MGHDK and CDR2 SYGVNS. The DNA of the CDR3 is TGTGCCAGCAGTGTGGGGGGGAGGGGCTACACCTTC. The encoded protein is CASSVGGRGYTF.

This clone was detected a few times. As DNA, the CDR3 is TGCGCCAGCAGCTTTGAGGGACAGGGCAATCAGCCCCAGCATTTT. It yields the protein CASSFEGQGNQPQHF. The V call is TRBV5-1, the J call TRBJ1-5; TRBD1 aligns across 8 bases. V was clipped by 2 bases and J by 2 bases; unmatched bases: 3. CDR1 is SGHRS, CDR2 YFSETQ, per germline. The CDR3 consists of 15 residues.

The chain is built from TRBV7-6 and TRBJ1-6; no firm D call. Per the germline V gene, CDR1 is SGHVS and CDR2 is FNYEAQ. Trimming took off 5 bases at V and 15 bases at J, with 14 bases between the two ends. This CDR3 has 12 residues. CDR3 sequence (DNA): TGTGCCAGCAGCACCCCCAGCGGGGACCTCCACTTT. The encoded protein is CASSTPSGDLHF.

The chain has TRBV15 and TRBJ2-5; 8 bases agree with TRBD1. There are 17 residues in the CDR3. V was clipped by 0 bases and J by 5 bases; unmatched bases: 11. Germline assignment: CDR1 LNHNV and CDR2 YYDKDF (reference sequence). In DNA form, the CDR3 reads TGTGCCACCAGCAGAGATCGAGCAGGGGGCATCGGGGAGACCCAGTACTTC. This codes for CATSRDRAGGIGETQYF.

This clone turned up a few times. The chain joins TRBV10-3 to TRBJ1-4, with a tentative D call TRBD1 (6 bases). This CDR3 contains 14 residues. Germline V CDR1 and CDR2: ENHRY, SYGVKD. V lost 6 bases and J lost 2, with 10 bases in between. As DNA, the CDR3 is TGTGCCATCAGGGGAGGGGGTACTAATGAAAAACTGTTTTTT. This gives the protein CAIRGGGTNEKLFF.

The gene calls are TRBV5-1 and TRBJ1-2; a weak D match, TRBD1 (5 bases). Germline V gene data show CDR1 as SGHRS and CDR2 as YFSETQ. The CDR3 has 15 residues. V was clipped by 2 bases and J by 1 base, with 12 bases between them. In DNA form, the CDR3 reads TGCGCCAGCAGCTTCCGGGACTCAGTTAACTATGGCTACACCTTC. Protein product: CASSFRDSVNYGYTF.

The chain is built from TRBV7-8 and TRBJ1-2; no firm D call. The germline gives CDR1 SGHVS, CDR2 FQNEAQ. Trimming left V 0 bases short and J 8 bases short, with 16 bases between. This CDR3 is 15 amino acids long. CDR3 region: CASSLAPETPGGYTF. Written as DNA, the CDR3 is TGTGCCAGCAGCTTAGCGCCGGAGACCCCTGGAGGCTACACCTTC. The entire variable domain, with the rest obtained from reference TRBV7-8 and TRBJ1-2, is as follows: GAGVSQSPRYKVAKRGQDVALRCDPISGHVSLFWYQQALGQGPEFLTYFQNEAQLDKSGLPSDRFFAERPEGSVSTLKIQRTQQEDSAVYLCASSLAPETPGGYTFGSGTRLTVV.

The chain employs TRBV7-9 and TRBJ1-2, with TRBD1 matching 9 bases. The V and J ends lost 1 base and 8 bases, in that order; junction bases with no gene match: 5. The CDR3 is 14 residues long. Germline-derived CDR1 and CDR2 are SEHNR and FQNEAQ (reference sequence). The CDR3 DNA follows: TGTGCCAGCAGCTTAGACAGGGGGCTAGGAGGCTACACCTTC. As protein: CASSLDRGLGGYTF.

The J gene is TRBJ1-4, the V gene TRBV6-1; D uncertain. The CDR3 consists of 13 residues. Germline loops: CDR1 MNHNS, CDR2 SASEGT. The V end was cut by 6 bases, the J end by 0 bases, with 5 bases between. CDR3 residues: CASRLATNEKLFF. The CDR3 region has the DNA TGTGCCAGCAGACTCGCAACTAATGAAAAACTGTTTTTT.

The V gene is TRBV5-1, the J gene TRBJ2-5; possibly TRBD2 for D (5 bases). V lost 3 bases and J 2 bases, leaving 14 bases between the germline ends. Germline values: CDR1 SGHRS, CDR2 YFSETQ. CDR3 length: 15 amino acids. CDR3 DNA sequence: TGCGCCAGCAGCTCAGGAGGAGCGACTCAAGAGACCCAGTACTTC. Protein product: CASSSGGATQETQYF. Using reference TRBV5-1 and TRBJ2-5 for the parts outside the CDR3, the full variable domain is KAGVTQTPRYLIKTRGQQVTLSCSPISGHRSVSWYQQTPGQGLQFLFEYFSETQRNKGNFPGRFSGRQFSNSRSEMNVSTLELGDSALYLCASSSGGATQETQYFGPGTRLLVL.

This chain joins TRBV15 and TRBJ2-5, with TRBD2 identical over 7 bases. Per germline, CDR1 LNHNV and CDR2 YYDKDF (reference sequence). The CDR3 runs to 14 residues. Trimming cost V 2 bases and J 7 bases; bases outside gene matches: 7. The CDR3 DNA reads TGTGCCACCAGCAGAAATAGCGGGTCCGGGACCCAGTACTTC. Translation: CATSRNSGSGTQYF.